Listed below are T cell receptor beta chains from one sample, sequenced in a study of blood T cell repertoires in COVID-19. Method: immunoSEQ multiplex PCR; TCRdb's copy keeps in-frame clones and lacks some. This sample has some 300,000 clones, with 80% to 90% found just once. Sequencing was done on a sample of peripheral blood. All receptors come from a woman in her 70s with COVID-19, enrolled during active disease. CDR3s include the opening cysteine and the closing phenylalanine or tryptophan. Fields, in order: J gene, clone size, D gene, V gene, CDR3 DNA, CDR3 protein. The D gene is left open where the match is weak. Size is omitted from some rows. Given values are once, few, many or a class for expanded clones.

TRBJ2-7 NA NA TRBV7-2 TGTGCCAGCAGCCCTGCGCCAGGGCCCTACGAGCAGTACTTC CASSPAPGPYEQYF
TRBJ1-1 NA NA TRBV27 TGTGCCAGCAGTCTCCGGGACACCGAAGCTTTCTTT CASSLRDTEAFF
TRBJ1-1 once NA TRBV19 TGTGCCAGTAGGGGACTCCCTCTGAACACTGAAGCTTTCTTT CASRGLPLNTEAFF
TRBJ2-7 few NA TRBV7-9 TGTGCCAGCAGCCTCGGACAGCCCCCTTCCTACGAGCAGTACTTC CASSLGQPPSYEQYF
TRBJ2-7 NA NA TRBV29-1 TGCAGCGTTGAAGATTTACAGGCCCCCCCTAAGCAGTACTTC CSVEDLQAPPKQYF
TRBJ1-2 NA NA TRBV11-2 TGTGCCAGCAGCCCCACCACTGACTATGGCTACACCTTC CASSPTTDYGYTF
TRBJ1-5 NA TRBD1 TRBV30 TGTGCCTGGAGTAGCCAGGGGGGTCAGCCCCAGCATTTT CAWSSQGGQPQHF
TRBJ2-1 NA TRBD1 TRBV18 TGTGCCAGCTCACCACCCGACAGGGGGGTGAATGAGCAGTTCTTC CASSPPDRGVNEQFF
TRBJ2-5 NA NA TRBV7-9 TGTGCCAGCAGCTCCCGAGGAGGAACGGAGACCCAGTACTTC CASSSRGGTETQYF
TRBJ2-5 NA TRBD1 TRBV9 TGTGCCAGCAGCGTCACAGGGGGCGTAGAGACCCAGTACTTC CASSVTGGVETQYF
TRBJ1-1 NA NA TRBV30 TGTGCCTGGTACAGTTACAGGGTGCTAACTGAAGCTTTCTTT CAWYSYRVLTEAFF
TRBJ2-2 NA NA TRBV9 TGTGCCAGCAGGCCCCAAGAGAGCACCGGGGAGCTGTTTTTT CASRPQESTGELFF
TRBJ2-7 NA NA TRBV27 TGTGCCAGCAGTCCCACGAGGGGGTACGAGCAGTACTTC CASSPTRGYEQYF
TRBJ1-1 few TRBD1 TRBV6-5 TGTGCCAGCAGTTTACAGGGGTACACTGAAGCTTTCTTT CASSLQGYTEAFF
TRBJ2-7 once TRBD2 TRBV5-1 TGCGCCAGCAGCGGGACTAGCGGGGGAGGATACGAGCAGTACTTC CASSGTSGGGYEQYF
TRBJ1-3 NA NA TRBV4-2 TGTGCCAGCAGCCCCAAGTCGGGCTCTGGAAACACCATATATTTT CASSPKSGSGNTIYF
TRBJ2-2 once NA TRBV30 TGTGCCTGGAGTGACAGGGATTCCGGGGAGCTGTTTTTT CAWSDRDSGELFF
TRBJ2-3 NA TRBD1 TRBV4-3 TGCGCCAGCAGCCAAGTGGTGTCAGGGGGCAAGGATACGCAGTATTTT CASSQVVSGGKDTQYF
TRBJ2-7 NA TRBD1 TRBV10-3 TGTGCCATCAGAAGGGGGACAGGGGCTTACGAGCAGTACTTC CAIRRGTGAYEQYF
TRBJ1-1 NA TRBD1 TRBV29-1 TGCAGCGTTGAAGGTCTCCAGGGGGAACCTTGGGAGGCTTTCTTT CSVEGLQGEPWEAFF
TRBJ1-1 few NA TRBV5-1 TGCGCCAGCAGCTTCCCCGACAGGCAGGGGACTGAAGCTTTCTTT CASSFPDRQGTEAFF
TRBJ1-2 NA TRBD1 TRBV19 TGTGCCAGTAGTCCGTGGACAGGGGGCAAGGATGGCTACACCTTC CASSPWTGGKDGYTF
TRBJ2-5 NA TRBD2 TRBV6-1 TGTGCCAGCAGTGAAGGTAGCGGGGGGGGGCAAGAGACCCAGTACTTC CASSEGSGGGQETQYF
TRBJ1-4 NA NA TRBV15 TGTGCCACCAGCAGAGATGGAGGGCATAATGAAAAACTGTTTTTT CATSRDGGHNEKLFF
TRBJ2-5 NA TRBD1 TRBV12-5 TGTGCTAGTGGTTCCAGGACAGGGGAGGAGACCCAGTACTTC CASGSRTGEETQYF
TRBJ2-2 NA NA TRBV7-8 TGTGCCAGCAGCTTCGTGACCGGGGAGCTGTTTTTT CASSFVTGELFF
TRBJ1-2 NA NA TRBV5-6 TGTGCCAGCAGCTTGCCGAGGGACTATGGCTACACCTTC CASSLPRDYGYTF
TRBJ2-7 NA NA TRBV12-3/TRBV12-4 TGTGCCAGCAGTTTAAGTACTGTATACGAGCAGTACTTC CASSLSTVYEQYF
TRBJ2-7 NA TRBD2 TRBV30 TGTGCCTCCGGACTAGCGGGGTCCTACGAGCAGTACTTC CASGLAGSYEQYF
TRBJ2-1 NA NA TRBV5-6 TGTGCCAGCAGCCACGGCAATGAGCAGTTCTTC CASSHGNEQFF
TRBJ1-2 NA TRBD1 TRBV24-1 TGTGCCACCAGTGATCCCCGACAGGGGTCTGGCTATGGCTACACCTTC CATSDPRQGSGYGYTF
TRBJ1-2 NA TRBD1 TRBV28 TGTGCCAGCAGTCTCGGGACAGGGGGATATGGCTACACCTTC CASSLGTGGYGYTF
TRBJ1-4 NA NA TRBV24-1 TGTGCCACCAGTGGGACAGCTAATGAAAAACTGTTTTTT CATSGTANEKLFF
TRBJ2-7 NA NA TRBV11-3 TGTGCCAGCAGCTTAAATCAGGTTGGCGAGCAGTACTTC CASSLNQVGEQYF
TRBJ2-7 NA NA TRBV27 TGTGCCAGCAGTTTACTCGCAGGCTACGAGCAGTACTTC CASSLLAGYEQYF
TRBJ1-2 NA TRBD1 TRBV2 TGTGCCAGAGACAGGGGCGACTATGGCTACACCTTC CARDRGDYGYTF
TRBJ1-6 NA TRBD1 TRBV5-4 TGTGCCAGCAGCGGGGACAGGTTCTATAATTCACCCCTCCACTTT CASSGDRFYNSPLHF
TRBJ1-1 NA TRBD1 TRBV30 TGTGCCTGGAGCTCAGGCCCCAAACCGGGACAGGCGAACACTGAAGCTTTCTTT CAWSSGPKPGQANTEAFF
TRBJ1-4 NA NA TRBV29-1 TGCAGCGTAGGCAGGACTAATGAAAAACTGTTTTTT CSVGRTNEKLFF
TRBJ1-2 NA TRBD1 TRBV5-1 TGCGCCAGCAGCGGGGGGACAGAAGCCCTAGAAGGCTACACCTTC CASSGGTEALEGYTF
TRBJ2-7 NA NA TRBV28 TGTGCCAGCAGCACGCGGGACCGGGACTTGAAGCAGTACTTC CASSTRDRDLKQYF
TRBJ1-4 NA NA TRBV9 TGTGCCAGCAGCCCCGAAGGGAGGTTGTGGGAAAAACTGTTTTTT CASSPEGRLWEKLFF
TRBJ2-5 NA NA TRBV5-1 TGCGCCAGCAGCTTGGAAAGGGGTGGAGAGACCCAGTACTTC CASSLERGGETQYF
TRBJ2-1 NA TRBD1 TRBV2 TGTGCCAGCAGAAACCGGGACAGGGCTGAAAATGAGCAGTTCTTC CASRNRDRAENEQFF
TRBJ2-1 once TRBD2 TRBV9 TGTGCCAGCAGCGTAGCCCGGACTAGCGGGGTTTCGGGGGAGCAGTTCTTC CASSVARTSGVSGEQFF